Following are 30 T cell receptor beta chains from one sample sequenced in a study of OX40 agonist ivuxolimab in advanced cancers. Sequencing used immunoSEQ multiplex PCR; TCRdb keeps in-frame clones, though not all of them. The data contain more than 80,000 clones, about 89% of them singletons. The sequenced sample was CD4+ or CD8+ T cells sorted from blood, obtained in a trial of the OX40 agonist ivuxolimab. These receptors were obtained from an adult with an advanced solid tumor such as melanoma, head and neck, liver or kidney cancer.

The chain links TRBV30 to TRBJ2-3; D ambiguous. Trimming removed 3 bases from V and 6 bases from J, with 7 bases in between. This CDR3 is 11 amino acids long. Germline CDR1 reads GTSNPN; CDR2 reads SVGIG (reference sequence). CDR3 sequence: CAWSHGDTQYF. CDR3 DNA: TGTGCCTGGAGCCACGGGGATACGCAGTATTTT.

In nucleotides, the CDR3 is TGTGCCAGCAGTGGAGGCTGGACGGAGAGCTATGGCTACACCTTC. Translating gives CASSGGWTESYGYTF. This sequence joins TRBV6-5 and TRBJ1-2; no reliable D call. The CDR3 is 15 residues long. Trimming removed 5 bases at V and 4 bases at J, with 17 bases between. CDR1 MNHEY and CDR2 SVGAGI come from the germline V gene.

The V and J genes are TRBV27 and TRBJ1-1; a weak D match, TRBD1 (5 bases). Trimming shortened V by 3 bases and J by 5 bases, and 10 bases separated the two germline ends. The CDR3 runs to 13 residues. Germline-derived CDR1 and CDR2 are MNHEY and SMNVEV (reference sequence). The CDR3 bases are TGTGCCAGCAGTTTTGGGGCGGGGACTGAAGCTTTCTTT. Protein sequence: CASSFGAGTEAFF.

V gene TRBV6-5 combines with J gene TRBJ2-1; D may be TRBD2 (6 bases). V was trimmed by 1 base and J by 4 bases, leaving 11 bases between them. Looked up from germline, CDR1 is MNHEY and CDR2 is SVGAGI. CDR3 length: 15 amino acids. The CDR3 bases are TGTGCCAGCAGTTACTTTCCCGGGACTTACAATGAGCAGTTCTTC. Its translation: CASSYFPGTYNEQFF.

The V and J genes are TRBV4-3 and TRBJ1-4, with a weak D call TRBD1 (5 bases). CDR3 length: 15 residues. V was trimmed by 4 bases and J by 7 bases, leaving 16 bases between them. The V gene's germline CDR1 is LGHNA and CDR2 YSLEER. CDR3 loop: CASSPRVSESEKLFF. CDR3 nucleotide sequence: TGCGCCAGCAGCCCCAGGGTATCTGAGAGTGAAAAACTGTTTTTT.

Details on this clone: The identical CDR3 is also encoded by other nucleotide sequences in the sample. The chain uses TRBV9 and TRBJ1-2; D is uncertain. This CDR3 is built from 13 residues. V lost 0 bases and J 4 bases, leaving 7 bases between the germline ends. Germline V CDR1 and CDR2: SGDLS, YYNGEE. CDR3 amino acids: CASSVVSGYGYTF. CDR3 nucleotide sequence: TGTGCCAGCAGCGTAGTTTCGGGCTATGGCTACACCTTC.

V and J are TRBV6-5 and TRBJ2-1, with D perhaps matching TRBD2 (6 bases). The CDR3 consists of 16 residues. Germline loops: CDR1 MNHEY, CDR2 SVGAGI. V lost 3 bases and J lost 0, with 12 bases in between. Written as DNA, the CDR3 is TGTGCCAGCAGTTATTCCGGGAGTGGCTCCTACAATGAGCAGTTCTTC. Amino acids: CASSYSGSGSYNEQFF.

Only one count was recorded for this clone. The chain has TRBV29-1 and TRBJ1-1, with D unresolved. Trimming shortened V by 2 bases and J by 11 bases, and 12 bases separated the two germline ends. Germline CDR1 is SQVTM and CDR2 is ANQGSEA. The CDR3 length is 11 residues. The CDR3: CSVERRNGAFF. CDR3 nucleotide sequence: TGCAGCGTTGAAAGGCGAAATGGGGCTTTCTTT.

This clone was found once. This sequence joins TRBV18 and TRBJ1-5, with a possible D match to TRBD1 (6 bases). This CDR3 region has 15 residues. The V gene lost 2 bases and the J gene lost 5 bases, with 13 bases spanning the gap. Germline V lookup: CDR1 KGHSH, CDR2 LQKENI. CDR3 nucleotide sequence: TGTGCCAGCTCACCAAACAGGGACGTCGATCAGCCCCAGCATTTT. Translation: CASSPNRDVDQPQHF.

This clone was counted once. V is TRBV29-1 and J is TRBJ1-2; TRBD1 matches at 8 bases. The junction had 4 bases not matched to a gene; V was cut back by 7 bases and J by 3 bases. This CDR3 comprises 12 residues. Germline CDR1 and CDR2: SQVTM and ANQGSEA. CDR3 sequence (DNA): TGCAGCGGGACGACAGGGGACTATGGCTACACCTTC. This encodes CSGTTGDYGYTF.

With respect to this clone: This sample includes further DNA sequences coding for the same CDR3. The J gene is TRBJ2-1, the V gene TRBV25-1; 8 nucleotides align to TRBD1. There are 13 residues in the CDR3. CDR1 MGHDK and CDR2 SYGVNS come from the germline V gene. J gave up 7 bases and V 8 bases, and 7 bases lay outside the gene matches. The CDR3 region has the DNA TGTGCCAGCCGACAGGGGCCAGGGAATGAGCAGTTCTTC. Protein: CASRQGPGNEQFF.

This chain's CDR3 is CASSSLQGNEQYF. CDR3 in DNA: TGTGCCAGCAGCTCCTTACAGGGTAACGAGCAGTACTTC. The chain is built from TRBV7-2 and TRBJ2-7, with D perhaps matching TRBD1 (6 bases). The length of the CDR3 is 13 residues. Between the trimmed V and J ends, which lost 4 bases and 5 bases, there was a span of 12 bases. Germline V lookup: CDR1 SGHTA, CDR2 FQGNSA.

The chain uses TRBV6-5 and TRBJ1-3; D remains ambiguous. CDR1 is MNHEY, CDR2 SVGAGI, per germline. Trimming took off 0 bases at V and 8 bases at J, with 14 bases between the two ends. The CDR3 runs to 15 residues. The CDR3: CASSYSMPTGDTIYF. The CDR3 nucleotides are TGTGCCAGCAGTTACTCGATGCCCACCGGAGACACCATATATTTT.

The J gene is TRBJ1-2, the V gene TRBV7-9; 9 bases are a match to TRBD1. There are 16 residues in the CDR3. Trimming cost V 4 bases and J 1 base; bases outside gene matches: 7. The germline gives CDR1 SEHNR, CDR2 FQNEAQ (reference sequence). The CDR3 here is CASSWDREGYNYGYTF. The CDR3 DNA is TGTGCCAGCAGCTGGGACAGGGAGGGCTATAACTATGGCTACACCTTC.

V is TRBV7-6 and J is TRBJ1-3; TRBD1 aligns across 10 bases. From germline, CDR1 is SGHVS and CDR2 FNYEAQ. The CDR3 sequence is 14 residues long. Trimming removed 6 bases from V and 4 bases from J; junction bases left unmatched: 3. The CDR3 DNA sequence: TGTGCCAGCAGGGGACAGGGGAGAGGAAACACCATATATTTT. This translates into CASRGQGRGNTIYF.

This clone was found once. The chain employs TRBV28 and TRBJ2-1; 8 positions match TRBD2. The CDR3 runs to 17 residues. Germline CDR1 is MDHEN and CDR2 is SYDVKM. V gave up 0 bases and J gave up 4 bases; unmatched junction bases: 8. CDR3 in amino acids: CASSLWWREESYNEQFF. The DNA of the CDR3 is TGTGCCAGCAGTTTATGGTGGCGGGAGGAATCATACAATGAGCAGTTCTTC.

V and J are TRBV30 and TRBJ2-7; perhaps TRBD2 as D (6 bases). Per the germline V gene, CDR1 is GTSNPN and CDR2 is SVGIG (reference sequence). The length of the CDR3 is 14 residues. Between the trimmed V and J ends, which lost 4 bases and 0 bases, there was a span of 13 bases. The CDR3 region is CAWNGGVSSYEQYF. The CDR3 DNA reads TGTGCCTGGAATGGCGGGGTCAGCTCCTACGAGCAGTACTTC.

V gene TRBV13 combines with J gene TRBJ2-1; TRBD1 might be the D (6 bases). V lost 3 bases to trimming and J lost 4 bases, with 19 bases between them. The CDR3 totals 17 residues. Germline V gene lookup returns CDR1 PRHDT and CDR2 FYEKMQ (reference sequence). The CDR3 reads CASSLALDSWGYNEQFF. The CDR3 nucleotides are TGTGCCAGCAGCTTGGCCCTGGACAGTTGGGGGTACAATGAGCAGTTCTTC.

The J gene is TRBJ2-1, the V gene TRBV6-1; D is unclear. The CDR3 is 12 amino acids. Germline values: CDR1 MNHNS, CDR2 SASEGT. V lost 4 bases, J lost 5 bases, and 6 bases lay in between. CDR3 in DNA: TGTGCCAGCAGTGGGCAGGACAATGAGCAGTTCTTC. Its protein product is CASSGQDNEQFF.

The J gene is TRBJ1-1, the V gene TRBV28, with D unclear. Between the trimmed V and J ends, which lost 3 bases and 1 base, there was a span of 9 bases. Germline V gives CDR1 MDHEN, CDR2 SYDVKM. The CDR3 is made up of 14 amino acids. CDR3 nucleotide sequence: TGTGCCAGCAGTTTTTTAAATGAGAACACTGAAGCTTTCTTT. It yields the protein CASSFLNENTEAFF. The full variable domain, rest sourced from reference TRBV28 and TRBJ1-1, is DVKVTQSSRYLVKRTGEKVFLECVQDMDHENMFWYRQDPGLGLRLIYFSYDVKMKEKGDIPEGYSVSREKKERFSLILESASTNQTSMYLCASSFLNENTEAFFGQGTRLTVV.

V usage is TRBV13 and J usage is TRBJ1-2; D remains unclear. Germline V gives CDR1 PRHDT, CDR2 FYEKMQ (reference sequence). The CDR3 is 17 amino acids. V was cut by 0 bases and J by 0 bases, with 14 bases left in between. CDR3 nucleotides: TGTGCCAGCAGCTTAGGGGCCAGTCACATACCTAACTATGGCTACACCTTC. Protein: CASSLGASHIPNYGYTF.

The CDR3 nucleotides are TGTGCCAGCAGTTACTCGGAGGGCTATGGCTACACCTTC. Translated: CASSYSEGYGYTF. This chain joins TRBV6-5 and TRBJ1-2; no reliable D call. The CDR3 spans 13 residues. V lost 0 bases and J lost 4, with 6 bases in between. Germline CDR1 reads MNHEY; CDR2 reads SVGAGI.

This CDR3 reads CSVDPPWLAENDEQFF. The CDR3 nucleotides read TGCAGCGTTGATCCCCCATGGCTAGCGGAGAACGATGAGCAGTTCTTC. The chain has TRBV29-1 and TRBJ2-1, with TRBD2 identical over 7 bases. The CDR3 is made up of 16 amino acids. V lost 3 bases to trimming and J lost 8 bases; unmatched junction nucleotides: 16. Looked up from germline, CDR1 is SQVTM and CDR2 is ANQGSEA.

The gene calls are TRBV15 and TRBJ2-4; D remains ambiguous. The CDR3 consists of 15 residues. Looked up from germline, CDR1 is LNHNV and CDR2 is YYDKDF (reference sequence). V was shortened by 0 bases and J by 3 bases, with 9 bases between the two germline ends. CDR3 residues: CATSRDGPGKNIQYF. The CDR3 DNA is TGTGCCACCAGCAGAGATGGGCCAGGCAAAAACATTCAGTACTTC.

The rearrangement uses TRBV27 and TRBJ2-1, with TRBD2 matching 7 bases. CDR1 is MNHEY, CDR2 SMNVEV, per germline (reference sequence). The length of the CDR3 is 14 residues. The V gene end was trimmed by 6 bases and the J gene end by 7 bases; junction bases not matched to a gene: 9. The DNA of the CDR3 is TGTGCCAGCAGGGGGGGGGAAACATATAATGAGCAGTTCTTC. Its protein product is CASRGGETYNEQFF.

This chain links TRBV19 with TRBJ1-5; 8 positions match TRBD1. The J segment lost 3 bases and the V segment lost 6 bases, leaving 4 bases of the junction unmatched. In germline, CDR1 is LNHDA, CDR2 SQIVND (reference sequence). CDR3 length: 14 amino acids. CDR3 nucleotides: TGTGCCAGTAGCGACAGGGGATACAATCAGCCCCAGCATTTT. Translation gives CASSDRGYNQPQHF.

The chain joins TRBV4-1 to TRBJ2-4, with a weak D call TRBD2 (5 bases). Germline CDR1 reads MGHRA; CDR2 reads YSYEKL. The ends were cut back, 1 base at V and 2 bases at J, with 12 bases in the middle. The CDR3 runs 16 residues. CDR3 loop: CASSQVFPGTKNIQYF. CDR3 coding DNA: TGCGCCAGCAGCCAAGTTTTCCCCGGGACCAAAAACATTCAGTACTTC.

This chain joins TRBV30 and TRBJ2-7; TRBD2 might be the D (5 bases). This CDR3 region has 14 residues. Germline V gene data show CDR1 as GTSNPN and CDR2 as SVGIG (reference sequence). The ends were cut back, 2 bases at V and 6 bases at J, with 17 bases in the middle. The CDR3 here is CAWSPTSNFGEQYV. CDR3 DNA sequence: TGTGCCTGGAGTCCTACTAGTAACTTCGGCGAGCAGTACGTC.

The chain combines TRBV6-5 with TRBJ2-2; D ambiguous. The CDR3 has 13 amino acids. Germline V CDR1 and CDR2: MNHEY, SVGAGI. V lost 8 bases to trimming and J lost 2 bases, with 9 bases between them. The CDR3 region is CASGKGNTGELFF. CDR3 nucleotides: TGTGCCAGCGGGAAGGGAAACACCGGGGAGCTGTTTTTT.

This sequence joins TRBV6-5 and TRBJ1-1; TRBD1 is a possible D gene (6 bases). The ends were cut back, 2 bases at V and 10 bases at J, with 14 bases in the middle. The CDR3 consists of 13 residues. Germline V gene sequence: CDR1 MNHEY, CDR2 SVGAGI. The CDR3 sequence: CASSYLTGVLAFF. For the CDR3, the DNA is TGTGCCAGCAGTTACCTGACAGGAGTCTTAGCTTTCTTT.